A single sample is the source of the 10 T cell receptor beta chains below, sequenced in a study of tumor-infiltrating lymphocytes in primary liver carcinoma. Bulk tissue was left unsorted, and RNA and DNA were co-extracted from roughly 20-30 mg of it. Total RNA (roughly 530 ng) served as template for TCR beta cDNA synthesis primed by a constant-region primer. Libraries covering TCR beta were generated through three nested multiplex PCR rounds (using a slightly modified ARM-PCR). Primers for the first two PCR rounds were TRBV1-TRBV30 forward primers and a C-beta reverse primer (about 11 cycles per round). TCRdb processed the multiplex PCR reads anew with MiXCR; each CDR3 protein has one entry. The table has about 20,000 distinct CDR3 sequences, approximately 79% seen once. The sequencing input was liver tumor tissue from sampling region 4. Noted subset: tumor region T4, right-lateral pole. The receptors come from a woman between 25 and 40 years old with primary liver carcinoma and hepatitis B virus infection.

This clonotype appeared a single time. One junction end disagrees with the germline gene, perhaps due to a read error. V and J are TRBV14 and TRBJ1-3; D is perhaps TRBD1 (5 bases). This CDR3 region has 15 residues. Per germline, CDR1 SGHDN and CDR2 FVKESK. The CDR3: CAGSGIGASGYTIYF. CDR3 nucleotide sequence: TGTGCCGGCAGTGGGATTGGGGCCTCTGGATACACCATATATTTT. Drawing the rest from reference TRBV14 and TRBJ1-3, the complete variable domain is EAGVTQFPSHSVIEKGQTVTLRCDPISGHDNLYWYRRVMGKEIKFLLHFVKESKQDESGMPNNRFLAERTGGTYSTLKVQPAELEDSGVYFCAGSGIGASGYTIYFGEGSWLTVV.

By frequency in the sample, this clonotype is medium-sized. The chain carries TRBV6-5 and TRBJ2-7; D is unresolved. V lost 6 bases to trimming and J lost 7 bases, with 10 bases between them. Germline V lookup: CDR1 MNHEY, CDR2 SVGAGI. CDR3 length: 11 amino acids. The CDR3 region has the DNA TGTGCCAGCAGGGGCCCGCGAGAGCAGTACTTC. This codes for CASRGPREQYF.

The chain is built from TRBV6-6 and TRBJ2-1; D is tentatively TRBD1 or TRBD2 (6 bases each). Germline V gives CDR1 MNHNY, CDR2 SVGAGI (reference sequence). The CDR3 runs 16 residues. The V and J ends lost 9 bases and 4 bases respectively, with 22 bases between them. CDR3: CASGEEDGGCYNEQFF. In DNA form, the CDR3 reads TGTGCCAGTGGGGAGGAGGACGGGGGCTGTTACAATGAGCAGTTCTTC.

Concerning this clonotype itself: The germline gene is not matched at one end of the junction; a read error may be the cause. V usage is TRBV9 and J usage is TRBJ2-3; the match to TRBD2 covers 9 bases. The CDR3 sequence is 18 residues long. The V gene's germline CDR1 is SGDLS and CDR2 YYNGEE. This CDR3 reads CVSSVSSSGMPPVDTQYF. The CDR3 DNA sequence: TGTGTCAGCAGCGTCTCATCTAGCGGGATGCCTCCCGTAGATACGCAGTATTTT. Full variable domain (outside the CDR3, taken from reference TRBV9 and TRBJ2-3): DSGVTQTPKHLITATGQRVTLRCSPRSGDLSVYWYQQSLDQGLQFLIQYYNGEERAKGNILERFSAQQFPDLHSELNLSSLELGDSALYFCVSSVSSSGMPPVDTQYFGPGTRLTVL.

As for this clonotype: A read error may account for a junction end that differs from germline. This chain joins TRBV4-2 and TRBJ2-7; TRBD1 agrees at 10 bases. This CDR3 is 18 amino acids long. In germline, CDR1 is LGHNA, CDR2 YNFKEQ. The CDR3 bases are TGTGCCAGCAGCCGGGAAGACCTAGGACAGGGGGGACCGCGCGAGCAATACTTC. This translates into CASSREDLGQGGPREQYF.

Details on this clonotype: Compared with germline, one end of the junction differs, possibly owing to a read error. The chain couples TRBV11-3 to TRBJ2-1; unclear D gene. Germline V lookup: CDR1 SGHNT, CDR2 YENEEA. The CDR3 runs to 17 residues. This CDR3 reads CASSLDLTRSSYNEQFF. Written as DNA, the CDR3 is TGTGCCAGCAGCCTAGATCTGACACGGAGCTCCTACAATGAGCAGTTCTTC.

This sequence joins TRBV5-1 and TRBJ2-1; D is ambiguous. Germline values: CDR1 SGHRS, CDR2 YFSETQ. V was pared by 3 bases and J by 8 bases, with 12 bases between. This CDR3 has 13 residues. CDR3 DNA sequence: TGCGCCAGCAGCTCGGTCTCTCCCTATGAGCAGTTCTTC. It encodes CASSSVSPYEQFF.

V and J are TRBV4-2 and TRBJ2-3; D may match TRBD1 or TRBD2 (5 bases each). This CDR3 is built from 14 residues. V gave up 5 bases and J gave up 7 bases, with 16 bases separating them. The germline gives CDR1 LGHNA, CDR2 YNFKEQ. The CDR3 DNA reads as TGTGCCAGCAGCGAATCGAGAGGGGTGTATACGCAGTATTTT. Translated: CASSESRGVYTQYF.

A word on this clonotype: Just one base apart from a much larger clone, this may be a read error. Because it lacks the conserved phenylalanine or tryptophan at the end, this CDR3 is likely a read error. The CDR3 loop reads CASSVAISGSRETQYL. DNA for the CDR3: TGTGCCAGCAGCGTAGCAATTAGCGGGAGTAGAGAGACCCAGTACCTC. The rearrangement joins TRBV9 to TRBJ2-5; 9 bases agree with TRBD2. CDR1 and CDR2 (germline): SGDLS, YYNGEE. This CDR3 comprises 16 residues. With 0 bases clipped from V and 4 bases from J, the junction kept 7 bases outside the gene matches.

In regard to this clonotype: A read error may produce the germline difference seen at one junction end. The chain has TRBV6-5 and TRBJ2-2, with 8 bases matching TRBD1. Germline V gene lookup returns CDR1 MNHEY and CDR2 SVGAGI. This CDR3 is 15 amino acids long. CDR3 loop: CASSTRTGFTEELFF. CDR3 coding DNA: TGTGCCAGCAGTACGCGGACAGGGTTCACCGAGGAGCTATTTTTT.